The next 27 T cell receptor beta chains were all read from a single sample in a study of CD8 T cells in Susac syndrome. Random hexamers primed reverse transcription of about 0.45 to 1 ug RNA. TCRdb itself ran the immunoSEQ multiplex PCR reads through MiXCR, one entry per CDR3 protein. Among approximately 140,000 distinct CDR3 sequences listed, approximately 95% were seen once. Sequenced: CD4+ T cells from PBMCs. All receptors come from a human donor with multiple sclerosis.

The chain has TRBV12-3 or TRBV12-4 and TRBJ2-5, with 7 bases aligning to TRBD1. The CDR3 spans 14 residues. Trimming cost V 3 bases and J 2 bases; bases outside gene matches: 3. The CDR3 loop reads CASSFTTGQETQYF. The CDR3 DNA reads as TGTGCCAGCAGTTTCACGACAGGGCAAGAGACCCAGTACTTC.

The V and J genes are TRBV12-3 or TRBV12-4 and TRBJ2-1; D may be TRBD1 or TRBD2 (5 bases each). The CDR3 is 14 residues long. Trimming cost V 5 bases and J 6 bases, with 14 bases left between them. CDR3 protein: CASSDNRGLNEQFF. CDR3 DNA sequence: TGTGCCAGCAGTGATAACCGGGGCCTCAATGAGCAGTTCTTC.

The gene calls are TRBV19 and TRBJ1-1; D unresolved. Trimming stripped 5 bases from V and 5 bases from J, with 6 bases between. CDR1 is LNHDA, CDR2 SQIVND, per germline (reference sequence). The CDR3 sequence is 11 residues long. The CDR3 region has the DNA TGTGCCAGTAGTTTCGTGACTGAAGCTTTCTTT. This translates into CASSFVTEAFF. The complete variable domain, with remaining parts taken from reference TRBV19 and TRBJ1-1, reads DGGITQSPKYLFRKEGQNVTLSCEQNLNHDAMYWYRQDPGQGLRLIYYSQIVNDFQKGDIAEGYSVSREKKESFPLTVTSAQKNPTAFYLCASSFVTEAFFGQGTRLTVV.

This clonotype is a singleton in its sample. The gene calls are TRBV7-8 and TRBJ2-4, with D perhaps matching TRBD1 (6 bases). Germline V gives CDR1 SGHVS, CDR2 FQNEAQ. V was trimmed by 1 base and J by 6 bases, leaving 13 bases between them. The CDR3 has 15 residues. The CDR3 is CASSLGGLMVNIQYF. The CDR3 coding sequence is TGTGCCAGCAGCTTAGGGGGGCTGATGGTAAACATTCAGTACTTC.

The count of this clonotype is one. The chain recombines TRBV3-1 with TRBJ1-2; D gene uncertain. V lost 1 base to trimming and J lost 3 bases, with 9 bases between them. From germline, CDR1 is LGHDT and CDR2 YNNKEL (reference sequence). The CDR3 is 14 amino acids. CDR3 sequence (DNA): TGTGCCAGCAGCCAAGTAGACGGAGACTATGGCTACACCTTC. Translated, it gives CASSQVDGDYGYTF.

The genes are TRBV18 and TRBJ1-5, with D possibly being TRBD1 (5 bases). Germline assignment: CDR1 KGHSH and CDR2 LQKENI. V gave up 4 bases and J gave up 10 bases, with 14 bases separating them. The CDR3 totals 13 residues. CDR3 in amino acids: CASSRDGGIPQHF. The CDR3 DNA is TGTGCCAGCTCACGGGACGGAGGGATCCCCCAGCATTTT.

This chain joins TRBV9 and TRBJ2-7, with TRBD2 matching 8 bases. CDR1 and CDR2 from the germline V gene are SGDLS and YYNGEE. The CDR3 sequence is 14 residues long. Unmatched junction bases numbered 4, after V lost 0 bases and J lost 5 bases. The CDR3 reads CASSVGSSGNEQYF. CDR3 DNA sequence: TGTGCCAGCAGCGTAGGAAGTAGCGGGAACGAGCAGTACTTC.

This chain connects TRBV12-3 or TRBV12-4 to TRBJ2-3, with 8 bases fitting TRBD2. This CDR3 region has 19 residues. V shed 1 base and J 2 bases; nucleotides not matched to a gene: 14. CDR3 region: CASSLVSGDSGAFTDTQYF. In nucleotides, the CDR3 is TGTGCCAGCAGTTTAGTCTCTGGGGATAGCGGGGCCTTCACAGATACGCAGTATTTT.

The chain couples TRBV20-1 to TRBJ2-2; either TRBD1 or TRBD2 may fit D (5 bases each). The CDR3 is made up of 14 amino acids. V was cut by 6 bases and J by 3 bases, with 14 bases left in between. Germline V CDR1 and CDR2: DFQATT, SNEGSKA (reference sequence). In DNA form, the CDR3 reads TGCAGTGCCGCCGCCGGGGCCTACACCGGGGAGCTGTTTTTT. This encodes CSAAAGAYTGELFF.

The chain combines TRBV5-6 with TRBJ2-1; D is unresolved. Germline CDR1 reads SGHDT; CDR2 reads YYEEEE. Between the trimmed V and J ends, which lost 0 bases and 5 bases, there was a span of 6 bases. The CDR3 covers 13 residues. The CDR3 is CASSLDRHNEQFF. CDR3 in DNA: TGTGCCAGCAGCTTGGACCGTCACAATGAGCAGTTCTTC.

This clonotype has a single count. The chain carries TRBV20-1 and TRBJ1-1; possibly TRBD1 for D (5 bases). The CDR3 contains 14 residues. The germline V and J ends were trimmed by 3 bases and 0 bases, with 11 bases remaining between them. Per germline, CDR1 DFQATT and CDR2 SNEGSKA (reference sequence). This CDR3 reads CSARWAGLNTEAFF. The CDR3 DNA is TGCAGTGCTAGGTGGGCAGGGTTGAACACTGAAGCTTTCTTT.

The J gene is TRBJ2-7, the V gene TRBV20-1; D is ambiguous. Trimming stripped 6 bases from V and 2 bases from J, with 11 bases between. This CDR3 comprises 12 residues. Germline CDR1 DFQATT, CDR2 SNEGSKA (reference sequence). As DNA, the CDR3 is TGCAGTGCCACCTCCCTCACCTACGAGCAGTACTTC. This codes for CSATSLTYEQYF.

The chain is built from TRBV20-1 and TRBJ1-2, with TRBD1 matching 7 bases. With 1 base clipped from V and 4 bases from J, the junction kept 12 bases outside the gene matches. From germline, CDR1 is DFQATT and CDR2 SNEGSKA (reference sequence). This CDR3 has 16 residues. The CDR3 DNA reads as TGCAGTGCTAGAGGAAGGTCCCAAGACAGGGTCTATGGCTACACCTTC. It translates to CSARGRSQDRVYGYTF.

CDR3 DNA sequence: TGCAGCGTTTACGGAGGGTCTAACTATGGCTACACCTTC. It is translated as CSVYGGSNYGYTF. The chain links TRBV29-1 to TRBJ1-2, with D uncertain. The CDR3 sequence is 13 residues long. The ends were cut back, 5 bases at V and 0 bases at J, with 10 bases in the middle. Per germline, CDR1 SQVTM and CDR2 ANQGSEA.

The genes are TRBV13 and TRBJ2-3; D is uncertain. The V and J ends lost 5 bases and 0 bases respectively, with 15 bases between them. From germline, CDR1 is PRHDT and CDR2 FYEKMQ (reference sequence). The CDR3 has 16 residues. CDR3 DNA sequence: TGTGCCAGCAGCCCGCGCCGGCGCTCTAGCACAGATACGCAGTATTTT. This gives the protein CASSPRRRSSTDTQYF. Full variable domain (missing parts from reference TRBV13 and TRBJ2-3): AAGVIQSPRHLIKEKRETATLKCYPIPRHDTVYWYQQGPGQDPQFLISFYEKMQSDKGSIPDRFSAQQFSDYHSELNMSSLELGDSALYFCASSPRRRSSTDTQYFGPGTRLTVL.

The genes are TRBV7-9 and TRBJ2-5, with D unclear. Trimming cost V 3 bases and J 5 bases, with 7 bases left between them. CDR3 length equals 12 residues. Germline-derived CDR1 and CDR2 are SEHNR and FQNEAQ (reference sequence). The CDR3 protein is CASSFTGETQYF. The CDR3, as DNA: TGTGCCAGCAGCTTCACCGGGGAGACCCAGTACTTC.

This chain joins TRBV20-1 and TRBJ1-4; 7 bases are a match to TRBD1. This CDR3 spans 14 amino acids. Trimming at V came to 5 bases and at J to 5 bases, leaving 8 bases not matched to a gene. Germline loops: CDR1 DFQATT, CDR2 SNEGSKA (reference sequence). CDR3 sequence (DNA): TGCAGTGCTCTGGACAGGCAGCTCAATGAAAAACTGTTTTTT. Translation: CSALDRQLNEKLFF.

The chain is built from TRBV3-1 and TRBJ1-2; TRBD1 matches at 10 bases. J lost 8 bases, V lost 5 bases, and 2 bases had no gene match. This CDR3 is built from 12 residues. Germline CDR1 LGHDT, CDR2 YNNKEL (reference sequence). The CDR3 sequence is CASSSGQGGYTF. In nucleotides, the CDR3 is TGTGCCAGCAGCTCGGGACAGGGGGGCTACACCTTC.

This clonotype has a single count. V is TRBV27 and J is TRBJ1-4, with D possibly being TRBD1 (5 bases). In germline, CDR1 is MNHEY, CDR2 SMNVEV (reference sequence). The V end lost 6 bases, the J end lost 4 bases, and 9 bases lay between the germline ends. This CDR3 has 13 residues. The CDR3 DNA is TGTGCCAGCAGCCCTGGACATAATGAAAAACTGTTTTTT. It is translated as CASSPGHNEKLFF. Full variable domain (remainder filled in from reference TRBV27 and TRBJ1-4): EAQVTQNPRYLITVTGKKLTVTCSQNMNHEYMSWYRQDPGLGLRQIYYSMNVEVTDKGDVPEGYKVSRKEKRNFPLILESPSPNQTSLYFCASSPGHNEKLFFGSGTQLSVL.

V gene TRBV5-6 combines with J gene TRBJ1-2; no clear D gene. CDR1 is SGHDT and CDR2 is YYEEEE in the germline V gene. The CDR3 covers 13 residues. Between the trimmed V and J ends, which lost 1 base and 5 bases, there was a span of 9 bases. The DNA of the CDR3 is TGTGCCAGCAGCTTGAGCGACCTTTATGGCTACACCTTC. Encoded protein: CASSLSDLYGYTF.

This rearrangement joins TRBV25-1 to TRBJ1-5; a possible D gene is TRBD1 (5 bases). Germline V gene data show CDR1 as MGHDK and CDR2 as SYGVNS. V shed 1 base and J shed 3 bases, with 10 bases lying between them. The CDR3 spans 15 residues. CDR3 bases: TGTGCCAGCAGTGAATCGGGGGGAAACAATCAGCCCCAGCATTTT. It specifies CASSESGGNNQPQHF.

The chain combines TRBV12-3 or TRBV12-4 with TRBJ2-5, with 9 bases aligning to TRBD2. This CDR3 has 12 residues. The V and J ends lost 8 bases and 5 bases, in that order; junction bases with no gene match: 3. In DNA, the CDR3 is TGTGCCAGCGCGGGACTAGCTGAGACCCAGTACTTC. Amino acids: CASAGLAETQYF.

The chain recombines TRBV19 with TRBJ2-2; a possible D gene is TRBD1 (5 bases). From germline, CDR1 is LNHDA and CDR2 SQIVND (reference sequence). V was cut by 4 bases and J by 1 base, with 7 bases left in between. This CDR3 has 14 residues. The CDR3 reads CASSTQGNTGELFF. CDR3 DNA sequence: TGTGCCAGTAGTACCCAGGGGAACACCGGGGAGCTGTTTTTT.

The chain carries TRBV19 and TRBJ2-7, with 11 bases matching TRBD2. Germline V gene sequence: CDR1 LNHDA, CDR2 SQIVND (reference sequence). V gave up 5 bases and J gave up 4 bases; unmatched junction bases: 7. There are 15 residues in the CDR3. CDR3 sequence (DNA): TGTGCCAGTAGTCCAACTAGCGGGAGAGGTTACGAGCAGTACTTC. This codes for CASSPTSGRGYEQYF.

V and J are TRBV2 and TRBJ2-4, with 16 bases matching TRBD2. V was clipped by 6 bases and J by 9 bases; unmatched bases: 5. The CDR3 length is 15 residues. Germline values: CDR1 SNHLY, CDR2 FYNNEI. CDR3 in amino acids: CASSHGTSGRVIQYF. The DNA for the CDR3 is TGTGCCAGCAGCCACGGGACTAGCGGGAGGGTCATTCAGTACTTC. The entire variable domain, with the rest obtained from reference TRBV2 and TRBJ2-4, is as follows: EPEVTQTPSHQVTQMGQEVILRCVPISNHLYFYWYRQILGQKVEFLVSFYNNEISEKSEIFDDQFSVERPDGSNFTLKIRSTKLEDSAMYFCASSHGTSGRVIQYFGAGTRLSVL.

The V and J genes are TRBV29-1 and TRBJ2-7; 8 positions agree with TRBD1. Trimming cost V 6 bases and J 3 bases; bases outside gene matches: 4. Germline V gene sequence: CDR1 SQVTM, CDR2 ANQGSEA. The CDR3 is 12 amino acids. The CDR3 region has the DNA TGCAGCGTCGGGACAGGAATCTACGAGCAGTACTTC. It encodes CSVGTGIYEQYF.

The rearrangement joins TRBV9 to TRBJ2-6, with TRBD2 identical over 11 bases. The CDR3 runs 18 residues. Trimming took 4 bases from V and 0 from J; bases not matched to a gene: 6. In germline, CDR1 is SGDLS, CDR2 YYNGEE. CDR3 amino acids: CASSLKLAGASGANVLTF. CDR3 sequence (DNA): TGTGCCAGCAGCCTGAAACTAGCGGGGGCCTCTGGGGCCAACGTCCTGACTTTC.